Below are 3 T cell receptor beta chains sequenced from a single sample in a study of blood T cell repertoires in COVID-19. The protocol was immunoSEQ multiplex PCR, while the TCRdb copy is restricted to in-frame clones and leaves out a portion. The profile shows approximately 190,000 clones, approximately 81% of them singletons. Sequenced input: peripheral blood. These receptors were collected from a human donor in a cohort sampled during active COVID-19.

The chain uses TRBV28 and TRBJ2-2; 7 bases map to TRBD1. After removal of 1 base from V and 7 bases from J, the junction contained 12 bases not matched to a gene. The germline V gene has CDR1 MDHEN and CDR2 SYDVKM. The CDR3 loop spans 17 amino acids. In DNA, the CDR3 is TGTGCCAGCAGTTTATATCAGGGGGTTGGGGCCGGCGGGGAGCTGTTTTTT. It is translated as CASSLYQGVGAGGELFF.

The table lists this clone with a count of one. The chain's CDR3 is CASSRPGTTEQFF. CDR3 DNA: TGTGCCAGCAGCCGGCCTGGGACAACTGAGCAGTTCTTC. The chain carries TRBV7-6 and TRBJ2-1, with a possible D match to TRBD1 (6 bases). Germline lookup yields CDR1 SGHVS and CDR2 FNYEAQ. The CDR3 loop spans 13 amino acids. Between the trimmed V and J ends, which lost 5 bases and 9 bases, there was a span of 14 bases.

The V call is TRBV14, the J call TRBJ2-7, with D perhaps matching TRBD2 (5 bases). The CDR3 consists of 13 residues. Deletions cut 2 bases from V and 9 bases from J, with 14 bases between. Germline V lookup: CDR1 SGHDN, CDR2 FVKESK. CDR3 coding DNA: TGTGCCAGCAGCCAAACGTCCGGGGTCCGGCAGTACGTC. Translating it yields CASSQTSGVRQYV.